Presented here are 26 T cell receptor beta chains from one specimen sequenced in a study of molecular identifiers for immune sequencing clone quantification. In TCRdb, the PCR reads were re-called with MiXCR into one record per CDR3 protein. The table records fewer than 100,000 distinct CDR3 sequences, around 20% of them present only once. The sample comprised naive CD8+ T cells from blood, with Jurkat cell RNA spiked in. Subset given: FACS-sorted CD8+CD4-CCR7+CD45RA+ naive T cells. These receptors were obtained from a human donor in good health. Some libraries in this study had Jurkat cell RNA spiked in.

Regarding this clonotype: It may be a read error: a sequence one base away is much more abundant. The chain links TRBV6-2 or TRBV6-3 to TRBJ2-3; 12 bases fit TRBD2. CDR3 length equals 16 residues. The V segment lost 8 bases and the J segment 2 bases; nucleotides outside the gene matches: 8. The germline gives CDR1 MNHEY, CDR2 SVGEGT. This chain's CDR3 is CASGHTSGGLTDTQYF. As DNA, the CDR3 is TGTGCCAGCGGCCACACTAGCGGGGGGCTCACAGATACGCAGTATTTT.

There are many counts of this clonotype. This sequence joins TRBV25-1 and TRBJ2-7; 12 bases match TRBD2. This CDR3 is 14 amino acids long. The J segment lost 5 bases and the V segment lost 8 bases, leaving 7 bases of the junction unmatched. Germline assignment: CDR1 MGHDK and CDR2 SYGVNS. CDR3 sequence: CASGLAGGFHEQYF. CDR3 coding DNA: TGTGCCAGCGGGCTAGCGGGGGGGTTCCACGAGCAGTACTTC.

This clonotype turned up a few times. The V call is TRBV19, the J call TRBJ2-1; no definite D call. Germline loops: CDR1 LNHDA, CDR2 SQIVND (reference sequence). This CDR3 spans 15 amino acids. V shed 7 bases and J shed 6 bases, with 19 bases lying between them. The DNA of the CDR3 is TGTGCCAGTACCCCTGAGGCCCACGGTAGCAATGAGCAGTTCTTC. This translates into CASTPEAHGSNEQFF.

This clonotype appeared many times. The gene calls are TRBV27 and TRBJ2-2; possible D gene TRBD2, 5 bases. This CDR3 region has 16 residues. Trimming shortened V by 3 bases and J by 1 base, and 12 bases separated the two germline ends. The V gene's germline CDR1 is MNHEY and CDR2 SMNVEV (reference sequence). The DNA for the CDR3 is TGTGCCAGCAGTTTCTTATTTGGAGGGAACACCGGGGAGCTGTTTTTT. It yields the protein CASSFLFGGNTGELFF.

This chain connects TRBV7-9 to TRBJ2-1, with D tentatively TRBD2 (5 bases). The CDR3 has 15 amino acids. CDR1 and CDR2 from the germline V gene are SEHNR and FQNEAQ (reference sequence). Trimming stripped 5 bases from V and 1 base from J, with 12 bases between. For the CDR3, the DNA is TGTGCCAGCAGCCCCCTCGAGCGGTCCTACAATGAGCAGTTCTTC. Its translation is CASSPLERSYNEQFF.

As to this clonotype: A much larger clone lies a single base off, so this may be a read error. This chain joins TRBV13 and TRBJ1-1, with D possibly being TRBD1 (6 bases). The CDR3 runs 14 residues. Per the germline V gene, CDR1 is PRHDT and CDR2 is FYEKMQ (reference sequence). The CDR3, as DNA: TGTGCCAGCAACTTAGTGGGCAGGGGAACTGAAGCTTTCTTT. Translated, it gives CASNLVGRGTEAFF.

This clonotype has a count of ten or more. This chain joins TRBV27 and TRBJ2-7, with 7 bases identical to TRBD1. The ends lost 8 bases at V and 3 bases at J; junction bases unmatched: 10. Germline CDR1 is MNHEY and CDR2 is SMNVEV (reference sequence). The CDR3 runs to 14 residues. CDR3 region: CASGRDSSYYEQYF. In DNA, the CDR3 is TGTGCCAGCGGCCGGGACAGTAGTTACTACGAGCAGTACTTC.

On this clonotype: It may be a read error: a sequence one base away is much more abundant. This chain uses TRBV12-3 or TRBV12-4 with TRBJ1-1, with a tentative D call TRBD1 (5 bases). CDR3 length: 13 residues. The CDR3 DNA reads TGTGCCAGCAGTCCCGGCGGGGGGACTGGAGCTTTCTTT. Encoded protein: CASSPGGGTGAFF.

The rearrangement links TRBV7-9 to TRBJ1-5; TRBD1 matches 9 bases. J gave up 6 bases and V 5 bases, and 11 bases lay outside the gene matches. The CDR3 runs to 16 residues. The germline V gene has CDR1 SEHNR and CDR2 FQNEAQ (reference sequence). The DNA for the CDR3 is TGTGCCAGCAGCCGCTCACAGGGGGCGCGGAGTCAGCCCCAGCATTTT. Its translation: CASSRSQGARSQPQHF.

In the case of this clonotype: This may stem from a read error, because a much larger clone lies one nucleotide away. The V and J genes are TRBV4-3 and TRBJ2-1, with D perhaps TRBD2 (6 bases). The V and J ends lost 3 bases and 8 bases respectively, with 20 bases between them. The germline V gene encodes CDR1 LGHNA and CDR2 YSLEER. This CDR3 contains 16 residues. CDR3 amino acids: CASSHAMRGALDEQFF. For the CDR3, the DNA is TGCGCCAGCAGCCATGCCATGCGGGGAGCGCTTGATGAGCAGTTCTTC.

This clonotype was counted ten times or more. The chain couples TRBV20-1 to TRBJ2-7, with D maybe TRBD1 (6 bases). The CDR3 has 15 amino acids. Trimming pared 0 bases from V and 0 bases from J, leaving 12 bases between. CDR1 DFQATT and CDR2 SNEGSKA come from the germline V gene (reference sequence). In DNA form, the CDR3 reads TGCAGTGCTAGAGATTGGACAGAAAGCTCCTACGAGCAGTACTTC. Amino acid sequence: CSARDWTESSYEQYF.

This clonotype occurred many times. The J gene is TRBJ2-6, the V gene TRBV4-1; D unclear. Germline CDR1 is MGHRA and CDR2 is YSYEKL. Trimming removed 3 bases at V and 0 bases at J, with 6 bases between. The CDR3 runs 15 residues. CDR3 in DNA: TGCGCCAGCAGCCAGTCGGCCTCTGGGGCCAACGTCCTGACTTTC. Amino acids: CASSQSASGANVLTF.

This clonotype was observed a few times. The V call is TRBV9, the J call TRBJ1-2, with a possible D match to TRBD1 (6 bases). CDR1 and CDR2 from the germline V gene are SGDLS and YYNGEE. V was cut by 3 bases and J by 6 bases, with 9 bases left in between. The CDR3 length is 12 residues. The DNA of the CDR3 is TGTGCCAGCAGCGCACAGGGCAATGGCTACACCTTC. It encodes CASSAQGNGYTF.

This clonotype was detected once. The rearrangement joins TRBV29-1 to TRBJ2-4; 7 positions match TRBD1. The trim removed 6 bases at V and 5 bases at J, leaving 22 bases unmatched. Germline V gene lookup returns CDR1 SQVTM and CDR2 ANQGSEA. This CDR3 is built from 18 residues. Here the CDR3 DNA reads TGCAGCGTGGAGTCAAGGACAGGCCCGCCAGGGGTCGAAAACATTCAGTACTTC. Its protein is CSVESRTGPPGVENIQYF.

This clonotype was recorded many times. This sequence joins TRBV5-1 and TRBJ2-1; possibly TRBD1 for D (6 bases). V was pared by 4 bases and J by 6 bases, with 14 bases between. The CDR3 extends over 14 amino acids. Per germline, CDR1 SGHRS and CDR2 YFSETQ. This chain's CDR3 is CASSQAIRGNEQFF. The CDR3 bases are TGCGCCAGCAGCCAGGCGATCAGGGGCAATGAGCAGTTCTTC.

In this sample, this clonotype turned up a few times. The gene calls are TRBV5-4 and TRBJ2-7, with D hard to call. The germline V and J ends were trimmed by 3 bases and 4 bases, with 8 bases remaining between them. Germline lookup yields CDR1 SGHNT and CDR2 YYREEE (reference sequence). The CDR3 length is 12 residues. The DNA for the CDR3 is TGTGCCAGCAGCTCAGGAAATTACGAGCAGTACTTC. The encoded protein is CASSSGNYEQYF. The full variable domain, its missing parts supplied by reference TRBV5-4 and TRBJ2-7, is ETGVTQSPTHLIKTRGQQVTLRCSSQSGHNTVSWYQQALGQGPQFIFQYYREEENGRGNFPPRFSGLQFPNYSSELNVNALELDDSALYLCASSSGNYEQYFGPGTRLTVT.

The rearrangement joins TRBV19 to TRBJ2-7, with TRBD1 as a possible D gene (7 bases). V dropped 1 base and J dropped 3 bases, with 10 bases sitting between them. The CDR3 covers 14 residues. Per the germline V gene, CDR1 is LNHDA and CDR2 is SQIVND (reference sequence). The CDR3 DNA follows: TGTGCCAGTAGTATAGGACAGGGAGGCTACGAGCAGTACTTC. Residues: CASSIGQGGYEQYF.

This clonotype was counted ten times or more. The CDR3 bases are TGCGCCAGCAGCCAAGATCACCCCGGGCCCGATACGGCAATCAATGAGCAGTTCTTC. Translation gives CASSQDHPGPDTAINEQFF. The chain is built from TRBV4-1 and TRBJ2-1; D remains unclear. Germline CDR1 MGHRA, CDR2 YSYEKL. V lost 0 bases, J lost 6 bases, and 24 bases lay in between. CDR3 size: 19 residues.

The V gene is TRBV4-3, the J gene TRBJ1-1, with D tentatively TRBD1 (6 bases). The CDR3 spans 18 residues. V was pared by 0 bases and J by 1 base, with 18 bases between. CDR1 is LGHNA and CDR2 is YSLEER in the germline V gene. The CDR3 DNA reads as TGCGCCAGCAGCCAAGAAAGGGTGCAGGGGCTCGGGAACACTGAAGCTTTCTTT. This gives the protein CASSQERVQGLGNTEAFF.

The rearrangement uses TRBV7-2 and TRBJ1-1; no definite D call. The CDR3 consists of 13 residues. V was cut by 5 bases and J by 7 bases, with 14 bases left in between. CDR1 is SGHTA and CDR2 is FQGNSA in the germline V gene. The chain's CDR3 is CASSPPFGLEAFF. The CDR3 DNA reads as TGTGCCAGCAGCCCTCCCTTCGGCCTTGAAGCTTTCTTT.

The rearrangement joins TRBV4-1 to TRBJ2-1, with 7 bases aligning to TRBD2. The CDR3 covers 15 residues. Trimming took 0 bases from V and 4 from J; bases not matched to a gene: 3. Germline-derived CDR1 and CDR2 are MGHRA and YSYEKL. CDR3 amino acids: CASSQDDGGYNEQFF. Here the CDR3 DNA reads TGCGCCAGCAGCCAAGATGACGGGGGGTACAATGAGCAGTTCTTC.

This clonotype was detected only once. CDR3 DNA: TGTGCCAGCAGTTATCCCAGGCAGGGGGCCGGGGAGCTGTTTTTT. Protein sequence: CASSYPRQGAGELFF. The chain couples TRBV6-2 or TRBV6-3 to TRBJ2-2; 7 positions agree with TRBD1. The CDR3 runs 15 residues. Germline CDR1 MNHEY, CDR2 SVGEGT. V lost 3 bases and J lost 6; bases outside the gene matches: 7.

This clonotype was seen ten or more times. V gene TRBV13 combines with J gene TRBJ2-3; 7 bases match TRBD1. Germline CDR1 reads PRHDT; CDR2 reads FYEKMQ (reference sequence). V trimming: 5 bases; J trimming: 1 base; junction bases outside the gene matches: 0. The CDR3 contains 13 residues. This CDR3 is CASSDRGTDTQYF. In DNA form, the CDR3 reads TGTGCCAGCAGCGACAGGGGCACAGATACGCAGTATTTT.

To note about this clonotype: A much larger clone differs from this one at a single base, so this may be a read error. The chain recombines TRBV9 with TRBJ2-7; the match to TRBD2 covers 7 bases. V was pared by 4 bases and J by 2 bases, with 6 bases of the junction left unmatched. The CDR3 is 14 residues long. Per the germline V gene, CDR1 is SGDLS and CDR2 is YYNGEE. The CDR3 DNA is TGTGCCAGCAGCTTGAGCGGGACCCCCTACGAGCAGTACTTC. Its protein product is CASSLSGTPYEQYF.

Ten or more counts support this clonotype. One end of the junction is discordant with germline, which a read error may explain. This chain joins TRBV7-9 and TRBJ2-7, with TRBD1 matching 10 bases. The germline V gene has CDR1 SEHNR and CDR2 FQNEAQ (reference sequence). This CDR3 is 12 amino acids long. CDR3 sequence reads: CASSLEPGQGFF. DNA for the CDR3: TGTGCCAGCAGCTTAGAGCCGGGACAGGGGTTCTTC.

This clonotype was observed many times. The chain is built from TRBV4-1 and TRBJ2-5, with a possible D match to TRBD1 (6 bases). The CDR3 has 14 amino acids. CDR1 and CDR2 (germline): MGHRA, YSYEKL. Trimming left V 4 bases short and J 0 bases short, with 9 bases between. The CDR3 loop is CASSPRQDQETQYF. The CDR3 DNA sequence: TGCGCCAGCAGCCCACGACAGGACCAAGAGACCCAGTACTTC.